Below are 24 T cell receptor beta chains sequenced from a single sample in a study of T cell repertoires in cytomegalovirus infection. TCRdb processed the reads anew with MiXCR; each CDR3 protein has one entry. The repertoire holds around 210,000 distinct CDR3 sequences, with 5% to 8.5% as singletons. Sequencing was done on a sample of PBMCs. These receptors all come from a human donor in good health (CMV status not recorded). Some clones in this sample may be carry-over from other donors' samples.

The V gene is TRBV4-3, the J gene TRBJ1-2; D gene uncertain. Germline V gene data show CDR1 as LGHNA and CDR2 as YSLEER. Trimming shortened V by 0 bases and J by 4 bases, and 9 bases separated the two germline ends. This CDR3 is 14 amino acids long. CDR3 sequence reads: CASSQENSIYGYTF. The CDR3 DNA reads as TGCGCCAGCAGCCAAGAAAACAGTATCTATGGCTACACCTTC.

This clonotype was observed at least ten times. The gene calls are TRBV7-2 and TRBJ1-5; D is possibly TRBD1 (6 bases). Germline V gives CDR1 SGHTA, CDR2 FQGNSA. The CDR3 has 12 residues. Trimming pared 1 base from V and 11 bases from J, leaving 9 bases between. The CDR3 coding sequence is TGTGCCAGCAGCTTAGGGGGACATACCCAGCATTTT. Protein sequence: CASSLGGHTQHF.

At least ten counts were recorded for this clonotype. The J gene is TRBJ1-1, the V gene TRBV7-6, with D unresolved. This CDR3 is 18 amino acids long. CDR1 and CDR2 from the germline V gene are SGHVS and FNYEAQ. V was shortened by 2 bases and J by 0 bases, with 19 bases between the two germline ends. This chain's CDR3 is CASSLLVPTGAMNTEAFF. The DNA for the CDR3 is TGTGCCAGCAGCTTACTGGTTCCCACCGGAGCCATGAACACTGAAGCTTTCTTT.

The table lists this clonotype with many counts. The J gene is TRBJ1-4, the V gene TRBV7-2; 12 positions match TRBD1. CDR1 is SGHTA, CDR2 FQGNSA, per germline. With V trimmed by 5 bases and J by 2 bases, 6 bases remained unmatched. The CDR3 covers 17 residues. CDR3 bases: TGTGCCAGCAGCCTCGGGACAGGGGGCGTCACTAATGAAAAACTGTTTTTT. This translates into CASSLGTGGVTNEKLFF.

The table lists this clonotype with many counts. This chain uses TRBV18 with TRBJ1-2; D is undetermined. Trimming stripped 5 bases from V and 7 bases from J, with 14 bases between. The CDR3 is made up of 13 amino acids. Looked up from germline, CDR1 is KGHSH and CDR2 is LQKENI. Written as DNA, the CDR3 is TGTGCCAGCTCAGCCGGGCTAAGCGGTGGCTACACCTTC. This codes for CASSAGLSGGYTF.

This clonotype was counted at least ten times. The V and J genes are TRBV27 and TRBJ1-2; D is ambiguous. The CDR3 is 14 amino acids. Trimming took off 0 bases at V and 6 bases at J, with 11 bases between the two ends. Per the germline V gene, CDR1 is MNHEY and CDR2 is SMNVEV (reference sequence). The CDR3 region has the DNA TGTGCCAGCAGTTTATCCATGAGACCCCATGGCTACACCTTC. Amino acid sequence: CASSLSMRPHGYTF.

This clonotype was recorded many times. This chain connects TRBV7-2 to TRBJ1-1; D gene ambiguous. With 1 base removed from V and 5 bases from J, the gap between germline ends came to 8 bases. The CDR3 runs to 13 residues. The germline V gene has CDR1 SGHTA and CDR2 FQGNSA. The CDR3 spells CASSLEVGTEAFF. CDR3 nucleotide sequence: TGTGCCAGCAGCTTAGAGGTGGGAACTGAAGCTTTCTTT.

In its sample, this clonotype was seen many times. The rearrangement joins TRBV12-3 or TRBV12-4 to TRBJ2-1; 7 bases are a match to TRBD1. The CDR3 contains 15 residues. The ends lost 6 bases at V and 4 bases at J; junction bases unmatched: 9. Written as DNA, the CDR3 is TGTGCCAGCAGGCCAATCTCGGGACAGTACAATGAGCAGTTCTTC. Translation gives CASRPISGQYNEQFF.

This clonotype was detected many times. The J gene is TRBJ2-3, the V gene TRBV7-2; 8 positions agree with TRBD2. J was trimmed by 2 bases and V by 2 bases; bases with no gene match: 6. Germline lookup yields CDR1 SGHTA and CDR2 FQGNSA. The CDR3 spans 16 residues. CDR3 sequence: CASSLYGRGATDTQYF. CDR3 DNA sequence: TGTGCCAGCAGCTTATATGGGCGGGGGGCCACAGATACGCAGTATTTT.

This clonotype showed up many times. The V gene is TRBV7-6, the J gene TRBJ1-1, with D hard to call. The CDR3 extends over 13 amino acids. In germline, CDR1 is SGHVS, CDR2 FNYEAQ. Trimming took off 5 bases at V and 2 bases at J, with 9 bases between the two ends. The CDR3 DNA reads as TGTGCCAGCAGCACTACACAAAACACTGAAGCTTTCTTT. It encodes CASSTTQNTEAFF.

This clonotype was recorded at least ten times. This rearrangement joins TRBV29-1 to TRBJ2-2, with 9 bases matching TRBD1. The germline V gene has CDR1 SQVTM and CDR2 ANQGSEA. V lost 4 bases, J lost 5 bases, and 2 bases stayed unmatched. The CDR3 contains 13 residues. CDR3 bases: TGCAGCGTTGCGACAGGGGGAACCGGGGAGCTGTTTTTT. Translating it yields CSVATGGTGELFF.

Ten or more counts support this clonotype. This rearrangement joins TRBV6-6 to TRBJ2-7; possible D gene TRBD2, 7 bases. The CDR3 consists of 16 residues. Looked up from germline, CDR1 is MNHNY and CDR2 is SVGAGI (reference sequence). V lost 6 bases, J lost 6 bases, and 24 bases lay in between. CDR3 DNA: TGTGCCAGCAGGACGGCGGGGTTAGGGGGGGGTGGCGAGCAGTACTTC. Its translation: CASRTAGLGGGGEQYF.

This clonotype was seen ten or more times. V gene TRBV28 combines with J gene TRBJ1-5; 7 nucleotides line up with TRBD1. The CDR3 covers 13 residues. After removal of 7 bases from V and 4 bases from J, the junction contained 4 bases not matched to a gene. Germline assignment: CDR1 MDHEN and CDR2 SYDVKM. CDR3 sequence: CASKETGNQPQHF. CDR3 bases: TGTGCCAGCAAGGAGACAGGGAATCAGCCCCAGCATTTT.

Many counts were recorded for this clonotype. The V gene is TRBV7-9, the J gene TRBJ1-1, with D tentatively TRBD1 (6 bases). V was pared by 4 bases and J by 3 bases, with 21 bases between. The CDR3 has 17 residues. Germline assignment: CDR1 SEHNR and CDR2 FQNEAQ (reference sequence). CDR3 in amino acids: CASSSNKRTARDTEAFF. The CDR3 DNA follows: TGTGCCAGCAGCTCAAATAAGAGGACAGCGAGAGACACTGAAGCTTTCTTT.

This clonotype was seen repeatedly, ten times or more. The V call is TRBV28, the J call TRBJ1-2; TRBD1 is a possible D gene (5 bases). Germline CDR1 reads MDHEN; CDR2 reads SYDVKM. The CDR3 sequence is 13 residues long. The V and J ends lost 3 bases and 6 bases respectively, with 11 bases between them. The CDR3 sequence is CASSFWGPHGYTF. DNA for the CDR3: TGTGCCAGCAGTTTTTGGGGCCCTCATGGCTACACCTTC.

This clonotype showed up many times. This sequence joins TRBV29-1 and TRBJ2-7; 10 nucleotides line up with TRBD1. Looked up from germline, CDR1 is SQVTM and CDR2 is ANQGSEA. V shed 2 bases and J 2 bases; nucleotides not matched to a gene: 6. The CDR3 sequence is 15 residues long. CDR3 nucleotide sequence: TGCAGCGTTGAATTATTAGGACAGGGGGCCTACGAGCAGTACTTC. Translation gives CSVELLGQGAYEQYF.

This clonotype was observed a handful of times. The chain is built from TRBV19 and TRBJ1-6; possible D gene TRBD1, 5 bases. Trimming removed 5 bases from V and 10 bases from J, with 18 bases in between. This CDR3 has 15 amino acids. Germline V gene lookup returns CDR1 LNHDA and CDR2 SQIVND (reference sequence). Here the CDR3 reads CASSSRGGSGSPLHF. As DNA, the CDR3 is TGTGCCAGTAGTTCCCGGGGCGGAAGTGGATCACCCCTCCACTTT.

This clonotype showed up many times. CDR3 nucleotide sequence: TGTGCCAGCAGCTTACAGCAGGTTGATCAGCCCCAGCATTTT. It codes for CASSLQQVDQPQHF. This chain links TRBV7-2 with TRBJ1-5, with no clear D. The germline CDR1 and CDR2 sequences are SGHTA and FQGNSA. V shed 2 bases and J shed 5 bases, with 10 bases lying between them. CDR3 length: 14 residues.

The sample holds many counts of this clonotype. The V gene is TRBV7-6, the J gene TRBJ2-1; weak D call: TRBD2 (6 bases). This CDR3 spans 13 amino acids. Trimming took 1 base from V and 8 from J, leaving 9 bases between them. Germline CDR1 is SGHVS and CDR2 is FNYEAQ. The CDR3 nucleotides read TGTGCCAGCAGCTTAGAGCCGGGGGATGAGCAGTTCTTC. Its translation: CASSLEPGDEQFF.

This clonotype has ten or more counts. The rearrangement links TRBV7-2 to TRBJ1-5, with 8 bases identical to TRBD1. Germline V lookup: CDR1 SGHTA, CDR2 FQGNSA. V was pared by 5 bases and J by 1 base, with 10 bases of the junction left unmatched. CDR3 size: 17 residues. CDR3 sequence (DNA): TGTGCCAGCAGCCCCTTTGGGACAGGTGGAAGCAATCAGCCCCAGCATTTT. It translates to CASSPFGTGGSNQPQHF.

This clonotype was seen many times. This chain links TRBV7-2 with TRBJ2-3, with TRBD2 as a possible D gene (5 bases). Germline CDR1 reads SGHTA; CDR2 reads FQGNSA. The V gene lost 1 base and the J gene lost 4 bases, with 12 bases spanning the gap. The CDR3 contains 15 residues. The DNA of the CDR3 is TGTGCCAGCAGCTTAGAGCGGTGGAGGTCAGATACGCAGTATTTT. Translating gives CASSLERWRSDTQYF.

This clonotype was picked up many times. The chain joins TRBV7-9 to TRBJ2-3; 7 positions match TRBD1. After removal of 2 bases from V and 3 bases from J, the junction contained 5 bases not matched to a gene. Germline V CDR1 and CDR2: SEHNR, FQNEAQ (reference sequence). This CDR3 has 15 residues. CDR3 coding DNA: TGTGCCAGCAGCTTAAGAGGGGGCGAAACAGATACGCAGTATTTT. It codes for CASSLRGGETDTQYF.

This clonotype was recorded at least ten times. The CDR3 here is CASRQTGTGVVTEAFF. The CDR3 coding sequence is TGTGCCAGCAGGCAAACCGGGACAGGGGTTGTCACTGAAGCTTTCTTT. The chain couples TRBV25-1 to TRBJ1-1, with 10 bases fitting TRBD1. The V gene's germline CDR1 is MGHDK and CDR2 SYGVNS. The CDR3 runs 16 residues. The junction had 11 bases not matched to a gene; V was cut back by 6 bases and J by 4 bases.

At least ten counts were recorded for this clonotype. The J gene is TRBJ2-5, the V gene TRBV20-1, with TRBD2 identical over 15 bases. The V gene end was trimmed by 5 bases and the J gene end by 5 bases; junction bases not matched to a gene: 6. The CDR3 is made up of 15 amino acids. The germline gives CDR1 DFQATT, CDR2 SNEGSKA (reference sequence). CDR3 residues: CSASRTSGRGETQYF. The CDR3 region has the DNA TGCAGTGCTTCTAGGACTAGCGGGAGGGGGGAGACCCAGTACTTC.